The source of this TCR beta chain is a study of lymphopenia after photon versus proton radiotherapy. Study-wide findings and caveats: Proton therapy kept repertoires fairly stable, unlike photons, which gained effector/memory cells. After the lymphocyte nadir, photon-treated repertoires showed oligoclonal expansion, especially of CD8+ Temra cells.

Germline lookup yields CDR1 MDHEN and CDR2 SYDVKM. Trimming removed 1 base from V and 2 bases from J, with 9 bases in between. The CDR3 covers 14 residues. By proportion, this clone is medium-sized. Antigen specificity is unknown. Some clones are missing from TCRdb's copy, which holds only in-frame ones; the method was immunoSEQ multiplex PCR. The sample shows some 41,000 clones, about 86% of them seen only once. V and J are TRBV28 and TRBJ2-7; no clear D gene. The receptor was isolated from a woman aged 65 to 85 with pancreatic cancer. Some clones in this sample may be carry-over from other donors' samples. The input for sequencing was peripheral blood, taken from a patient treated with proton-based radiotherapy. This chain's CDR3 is CASSLLEAPYEQYF. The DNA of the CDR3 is TGTGCCAGCAGTTTATTGGAAGCGCCCTACGAGCAGTACTTC.